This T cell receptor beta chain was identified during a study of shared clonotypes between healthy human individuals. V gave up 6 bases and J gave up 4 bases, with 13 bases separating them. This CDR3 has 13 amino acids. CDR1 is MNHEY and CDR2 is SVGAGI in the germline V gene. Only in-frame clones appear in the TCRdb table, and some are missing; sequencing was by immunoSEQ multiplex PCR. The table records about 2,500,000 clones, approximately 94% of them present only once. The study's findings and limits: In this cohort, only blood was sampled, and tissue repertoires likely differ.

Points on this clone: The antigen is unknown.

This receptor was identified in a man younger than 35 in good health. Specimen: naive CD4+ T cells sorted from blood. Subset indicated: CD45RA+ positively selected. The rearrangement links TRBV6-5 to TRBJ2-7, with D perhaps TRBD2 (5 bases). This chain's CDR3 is CASRDPGKYEQYF. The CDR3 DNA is TGTGCCAGCAGGGACCCCGGGAAGTACGAGCAGTACTTC.